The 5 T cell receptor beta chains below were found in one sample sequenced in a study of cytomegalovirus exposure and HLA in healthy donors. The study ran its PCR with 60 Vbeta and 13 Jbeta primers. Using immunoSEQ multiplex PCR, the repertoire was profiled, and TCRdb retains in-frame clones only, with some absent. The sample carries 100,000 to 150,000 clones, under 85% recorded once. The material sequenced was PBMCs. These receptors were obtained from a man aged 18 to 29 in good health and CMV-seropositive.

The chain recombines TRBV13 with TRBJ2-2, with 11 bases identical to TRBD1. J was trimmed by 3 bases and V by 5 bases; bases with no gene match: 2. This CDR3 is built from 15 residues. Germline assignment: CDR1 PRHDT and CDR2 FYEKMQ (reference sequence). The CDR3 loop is CASSGQGAYTGELFF. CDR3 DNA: TGTGCCAGCAGCGGACAGGGGGCCTACACCGGGGAGCTGTTTTTT.

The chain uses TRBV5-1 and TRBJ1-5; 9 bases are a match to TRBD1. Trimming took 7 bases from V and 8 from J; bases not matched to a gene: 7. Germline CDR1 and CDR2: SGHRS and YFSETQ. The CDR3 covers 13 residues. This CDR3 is CASQRDREEPQHF. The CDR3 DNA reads TGCGCCAGCCAAAGGGACAGGGAAGAGCCCCAGCATTTT.

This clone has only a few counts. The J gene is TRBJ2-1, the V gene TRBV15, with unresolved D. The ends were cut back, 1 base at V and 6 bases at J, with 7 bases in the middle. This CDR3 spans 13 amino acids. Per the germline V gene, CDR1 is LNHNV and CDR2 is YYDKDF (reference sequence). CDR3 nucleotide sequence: TGTGCCACCAGCAGAGTCGAAGCCAATGAGCAGTTCTTC. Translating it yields CATSRVEANEQFF.

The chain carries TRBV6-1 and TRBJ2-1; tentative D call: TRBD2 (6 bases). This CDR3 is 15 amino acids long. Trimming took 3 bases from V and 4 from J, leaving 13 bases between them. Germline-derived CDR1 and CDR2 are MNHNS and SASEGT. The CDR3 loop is CASSDRAGKYNEQFF. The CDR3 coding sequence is TGTGCCAGCAGTGATAGGGCGGGGAAATACAATGAGCAGTTCTTC.

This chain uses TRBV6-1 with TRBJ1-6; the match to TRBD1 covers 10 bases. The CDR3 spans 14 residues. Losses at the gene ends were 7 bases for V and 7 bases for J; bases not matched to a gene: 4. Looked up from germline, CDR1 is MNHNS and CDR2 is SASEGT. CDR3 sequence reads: CASTWDRGNSPLHF. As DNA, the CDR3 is TGTGCCAGCACTTGGGACAGGGGCAATTCACCCCTCCACTTT.